The 10 T cell receptor beta chains given below trace back to one sample, sequenced in a study of blood T cell repertoires in COVID-19. Repertoires were generated with immunoSEQ multiplex PCR, while TCRdb's copy carries only in-frame clones and drops some. This repertoire shows about 140,000 clones, approximately 88% found once; its top ten account for over 9.5%. The sequenced sample was peripheral blood. All receptors derive from a man aged 60 to 75 with active or convalescent COVID-19.

The rearrangement links TRBV25-1 to TRBJ2-7, with 7 bases matching TRBD1. Germline V gene lookup returns CDR1 MGHDK and CDR2 SYGVNS. There are 13 residues in the CDR3. V was pared by 8 bases and J by 5 bases, with 9 bases of the junction left unmatched. For the CDR3, the DNA is TGTGCCAGCGCGCGACAGGGACCGCACGAGCAGTACTTC. The encoded protein is CASARQGPHEQYF.

V usage is TRBV7-2 and J usage is TRBJ1-5; possible D gene TRBD1, 6 bases. Trimming shortened V by 5 bases and J by 7 bases, and 18 bases separated the two germline ends. The CDR3 extends over 15 amino acids. Per the germline V gene, CDR1 is SGHTA and CDR2 is FQGNSA. CDR3 bases: TGTGCCAGCAGCGCCTCGGGACATTCCGGACAGCCCCAGCATTTT. Its translation: CASSASGHSGQPQHF.

The chain is built from TRBV13 and TRBJ1-2; D is perhaps TRBD1 (6 bases). V shed 4 bases and J shed 7 bases, with 16 bases lying between them. CDR3 size: 14 residues. CDR1 and CDR2 (germline): PRHDT, FYEKMQ (reference sequence). CDR3 amino acids: CASSSDRRSGGYTF. Here the CDR3 DNA reads TGTGCCAGCAGCTCGGACAGACGATCCGGTGGCTACACCTTC.

This clone was detected a few times. A read error may account for a junction end that differs from germline. The rearrangement links TRBV7-7 to TRBJ2-2, with 14 nucleotides matching TRBD2. Germline V gives CDR1 SSHAT, CDR2 FNYEAQ (reference sequence). The CDR3 spans 15 residues. The CDR3 DNA reads as TGTGCTAGCAGCCCGACTAGCGGGAGGGCCGGGGAGCTGTTTTTT. Its protein product is CASSPTSGRAGELFF. The full variable domain, rest sourced from reference TRBV7-7 and TRBJ2-2, is GAGVSQSPRYKVTKRGQDVTLRCDPISSHATLYWYQQALGQGPEFLTYFNYEAQPDKSGLPSDRFSAERPEGSISTLTIQRTEQRDSAMYRCASSPTSGRAGELFFGEGSRLTVL.

The genes are TRBV28 and TRBJ2-7; TRBD2 aligns across 13 bases. Germline V gene data show CDR1 as MDHEN and CDR2 as SYDVKM. The CDR3 is made up of 16 amino acids. After removal of 6 bases from V and 1 base from J, the junction contained 6 bases not matched to a gene. The CDR3 DNA reads as TGTGCCAGCAGACTAGCGGGAGGGCCGTTTTCCTACGAGCAGTACTTC. Its translation is CASRLAGGPFSYEQYF.

This clone was seen only once. This chain uses TRBV5-1 with TRBJ1-4; D unclear. Germline CDR1 is SGHRS and CDR2 is YFSETQ. V was trimmed by 4 bases and J by 4 bases, leaving 11 bases between them. This CDR3 is 14 amino acids long. CDR3 in DNA: TGCGCCAGCAGCGAGGGTTCTTTTAATGAAAAACTGTTTTTT. This sequence encodes CASSEGSFNEKLFF. The variable domain in full, with the rest retrieved from reference TRBV5-1 and TRBJ1-4, is KAGVTQTPRYLIKTRGQQVTLSCSPISGHRSVSWYQQTPGQGLQFLFEYFSETQRNKGNFPGRFSGRQFSNSRSEMNVSTLELGDSALYLCASSEGSFNEKLFFGSGTQLSVL.

The chain carries TRBV29-1 and TRBJ1-4, with 7 bases matching TRBD1. This CDR3 is 13 amino acids long. CDR1 is SQVTM, CDR2 ANQGSEA, per germline. Germline trimming cut 5 bases from V and 3 bases from J; bases unmatched to any gene: 3. CDR3 coding DNA: TGCAGCGTTAAACAGGGGTCTAATGAAAAACTGTTTTTT. Its protein product is CSVKQGSNEKLFF.

CDR3: CASSRRGGLAAWEDTQYF. CDR3 DNA sequence: TGTGCCAGCAGCCGTAGGGGGGGACTAGCGGCGTGGGAAGATACGCAGTATTTT. The chain carries TRBV11-2 and TRBJ2-3, with 11 bases matching TRBD2. The CDR3 has 18 residues. Germline values: CDR1 SGHAT, CDR2 FQNNGV. Trimming took 5 bases from V and 5 from J; bases not matched to a gene: 15.

The rearrangement links TRBV6-5 to TRBJ2-7, with 7 bases identical to TRBD2. There are 14 residues in the CDR3. V lost 8 bases to trimming and J lost 5 bases; unmatched junction nucleotides: 12. CDR1 and CDR2 (germline): MNHEY, SVGAGI. CDR3 DNA: TGTGCCAGCCTACAAGGCGGGAGTGTCGACGAGCAGTACTTC. The encoded protein is CASLQGGSVDEQYF.

The gene calls are TRBV2 and TRBJ2-2; TRBD2 aligns across 8 bases. V was clipped by 8 bases and J by 0 bases; unmatched bases: 2. CDR3 length: 14 residues. CDR1 and CDR2 (germline): SNHLY, FYNNEI. CDR3 residues: CASGSGANTGELFF. The CDR3 bases are TGTGCCAGCGGTAGCGGGGCGAACACCGGGGAGCTGTTTTTT.